This T cell receptor (beta chain) was profiled in a study of control samples from healthy donors and cancer patients. The V gene's germline CDR1 is LNHDA and CDR2 SQIVND (reference sequence). V was clipped by 8 bases and J by 12 bases, with 23 bases between them. This CDR3 spans 14 amino acids. The assay was immunoSEQ multiplex PCR, and TCRdb's table has in-frame clones only and misses some. The data show around 13,000 clones, approximately 95% seen once. Input material: PBMCs. This chain uses TRBV19 with TRBJ2-1; perhaps TRBD1 as D (6 bases). This clonotype was obtained from a man between 65 and 85 years old with head and neck cancer. This CDR3 reads CASGLGAQLRTQFF. CDR3 coding DNA: TGTGCCAGTGGGTTGGGGGCGCAGCTCCGAACGCAGTTCTTC.